The 13 T cell receptor beta chains presented below share a single source sample, sequenced in a study of shared clonotypes between healthy human individuals. Method: immunoSEQ multiplex PCR; TCRdb's copy keeps in-frame clones and lacks some. This table holds roughly 2.2 million clones, 92% found once. The specimen was naive CD4+ T cells from PBMCs. The sample's subset: CD45RA+ positively selected. Source of these receptors: a man in his late teens or twenties in good health. Some clones in this sample may be carry-over from other donors' samples.

The J gene is TRBJ2-7, the V gene TRBV12-1; the table's D gene call, TRBD1, was not cross checked with the DNA. TRBV12-1 is termed a pseudogene. This CDR3 comprises 14 residues. The CDR3 nucleotides are TGTGCCAGCAGCTTTAAGGGGGCCCCCTACGAGCAGTACTTC. Its translation is CASSFKGAPYEQYF.

As to this clone: The sample contains more than one DNA sequence encoding this CDR3. This chain uses TRBV9 with TRBJ1-5; no firm D call. V lost 4 bases to trimming and J lost 0 bases, with 11 bases between them. This CDR3 has 15 amino acids. The germline gives CDR1 SGDLS, CDR2 YYNGEE. The CDR3 is CASSPRGDSNQPQHF. The CDR3 nucleotides read TGTGCCAGCAGCCCCCGGGGAGATAGCAATCAGCCCCAGCATTTT.

The chain carries TRBV10-3 and TRBJ1-4; 7 nucleotides align to TRBD1. The CDR3 covers 16 residues. Trimming took 3 bases from V and 3 from J; bases not matched to a gene: 7. Germline-derived CDR1 and CDR2 are ENHRY and SYGVKD. CDR3 region: CAISDLARGANEKLFF. The CDR3 DNA reads as TGTGCCATCAGTGATCTGGCCAGGGGGGCTAATGAAAAACTGTTTTTT.

The J gene is TRBJ1-5, the V gene TRBV11-2; D may be TRBD1 (6 bases). Per germline, CDR1 SGHAT and CDR2 FQNNGV. Trimming cost V 3 bases and J 14 bases, with 17 bases left between them. CDR3 length equals 13 residues. The CDR3: CASSLSQGGLKHF. DNA for the CDR3: TGTGCCAGCAGCTTGTCCCAAGGGGGGCTAAAGCATTTT. The full variable domain, rest sourced from reference TRBV11-2 and TRBJ1-5, is EAGVAQSPRYKIIEKRQSVAFWCNPISGHATLYWYQQILGQGPKLLIQFQNNGVVDDSQLPKDRFSAERLKGVDSTLKIQPAKLEDSAVYLCASSLSQGGLKHFGDGTRLSIL.

A word on this clone: Other DNA sequences in this sample translate to the same CDR3. The rearrangement uses TRBV28 and TRBJ2-7, with D perhaps TRBD1 or TRBD2 (5 bases each). The V end was cut by 2 bases, the J end by 7 bases, with 12 bases between. The CDR3 sequence is 13 residues long. Germline loops: CDR1 MDHEN, CDR2 SYDVKM. The CDR3 DNA is TGTGCCAGCAGTTTAGGGGGTAGGGGAGAGCAGTACTTC. It is translated as CASSLGGRGEQYF.

The chain combines TRBV25-1 with TRBJ1-3; D is unresolved. V gave up 1 base and J gave up 8 bases, with 12 bases separating them. The CDR3 has 14 amino acids. Germline-derived CDR1 and CDR2 are MGHDK and SYGVNS. The CDR3 region has the DNA TGTGCCAGCAGTGAATTTTCCGCCGGGGACACCATATATTTT. It codes for CASSEFSAGDTIYF.

The V call is TRBV7-9, the J call TRBJ1-2; 11 bases are a match to TRBD1. This CDR3 has 14 amino acids. Germline CDR1 SEHNR, CDR2 FQNEAQ (reference sequence). With V trimmed by 5 bases and J by 7 bases, 6 bases remained unmatched. The DNA for the CDR3 is TGTGCCAGCAGCCCACGGACAGGGGGCGGTGGCTACACCTTC. Protein product: CASSPRTGGGGYTF.

The sample holds one count of this clone. The chain combines TRBV6-5 with TRBJ2-7; either TRBD1 or TRBD2 may supply D (5 bases each). This CDR3 is built from 15 residues. Germline-derived CDR1 and CDR2 are MNHEY and SVGAGI. V lost 3 bases and J 4 bases, leaving 16 bases between the germline ends. In DNA form, the CDR3 reads TGTGCCAGCAGTTATGCGAGGGGCACTCTTTACGAGCAGTACTTC. This sequence encodes CASSYARGTLYEQYF.

This chain connects TRBV6-5 to TRBJ1-2, with TRBD1 matching 8 bases. The CDR3 contains 15 residues. The trim removed 0 bases at V and 4 bases at J, leaving 4 bases unmatched. Germline V CDR1 and CDR2: MNHEY, SVGAGI. In DNA form, the CDR3 reads TGTGCCAGCAGTTACTCGGGGACAGGTACCTATGGCTACACCTTC. Protein product: CASSYSGTGTYGYTF.

The chain combines TRBV5-1 with TRBJ2-5, with D uncertain. V was pared by 7 bases and J by 5 bases, with 12 bases between. The CDR3 sequence is 12 residues long. CDR1 and CDR2 (germline): SGHRS, YFSETQ. CDR3 DNA sequence: TGCGCCAGCGGTCCCTCGAGGGAGACCCAGTACTTC. This sequence encodes CASGPSRETQYF.

The chain has TRBV7-8 and TRBJ2-1; D is possibly TRBD1 (5 bases). This CDR3 has 15 amino acids. V dropped 2 bases and J dropped 7 bases, with 15 bases sitting between them. Germline CDR1 SGHVS, CDR2 FQNEAQ. Written as DNA, the CDR3 is TGTGCCAGCAGCTTATTCAGGGTAGTGGTGAATGAGCAGTTCTTC. Its protein is CASSLFRVVVNEQFF.

The rearrangement links TRBV18 to TRBJ1-5; D unresolved. CDR1 is KGHSH, CDR2 LQKENI, per germline. V dropped 2 bases and J dropped 3 bases, with 8 bases sitting between them. The CDR3 consists of 14 residues. This chain's CDR3 is CASSPLPDNQPQHF. The CDR3 bases are TGTGCCAGCTCACCATTACCAGACAATCAGCCCCAGCATTTT.

This clone appeared a single time. This chain links TRBV7-9 with TRBJ2-3; D is uncertain. Trimming took 7 bases from V and 6 from J, leaving 8 bases between them. The germline CDR1 and CDR2 sequences are SEHNR and FQNEAQ (reference sequence). The CDR3 length is 11 residues. The CDR3 nucleotides read TGTGCCAGCACCCCCCGGGATACGCAGTATTTT. Its translation: CASTPRDTQYF.